The T cell receptor (beta chain) under discussion was sequenced for a study of T-cell reconstitution after alpha-beta-depleted transplantation in children. Regarding the study as a whole: After transplant, high TCRbeta diversity at day 60 in some patients arose from surviving recipient T cells and thymic progenitors. The origin of alpha-beta T cells about two months after transplant was reportedly several hundred expanded graft clones. One year after transplant, T-cell counts and diversity came mostly from newly produced T cells.

On this clonotype itself: What it recognizes is unknown.

Unique molecular identifiers were incorporated into the prepared TCRbeta library. One entry per CDR3 protein results from TCRdb running MiXCR on the PCR reads. The table has 670,000 or so distinct CDR3 sequences, roughly 14% seen once. Germline CDR1 is DFQATT and CDR2 is SNEGSKA (reference sequence). V lost 2 bases to trimming and J lost 6 bases; unmatched junction nucleotides: 9. CDR3 length: 15 residues. The clonotype was recovered from a girl aged 2 to 10 with congenital amegakaryocytic thrombocytopenia, due to receive a stem cell transplant. The chain couples TRBV20-1 to TRBJ2-2; TRBD2 matches at 7 bases. Sequenced here: PBMCs, sampled before TCRalphabeta/CD19-depleted stem cell transplant. The CDR3 DNA sequence: TGCAGTGCTAGACTTTTCGCGGGAGCGGCCGGGGAGCTGTTTTTT. Translated: CSARLFAGAAGELFF.